The 21 T cell receptor beta chains given below trace back to one sample, sequenced in a study of Ad26.COV2.S vaccination and SARS-CoV-2 variants (dated by TCRdb to about 2021). The treatment or condition label corresponds to: around 19 received Ad26.COV2.S at low or high dose, single or two shots; five or six received placebo; per-sample allocation not given. Repertoires of vaccine and placebo recipients were sequenced from samples collected on day 63 after the first injection. The protocol used for the library was the immunoSEQ multiplex PCR assay. Here the immuneACCESS table is served through TCRdb, limited to in-frame sequences with V and J called. Missing clones are a known gap in these copies; in checked studies unresolved V genes cover under half, and the rest lacks a known reason. Across this sample there are some 640,000 clones, with 70% to 90% seen only once. Around 1.4% of the sample is taken by the ten largest.

The material was peripheral blood, obtained in a trial of Ad26.COV2.S vaccine versus placebo. These receptors all come from a person between 18 and 60 years old who received the Ad26.COV2.S COVID-19 vaccine or a placebo.

The V gene is TRBV7-8, the J gene TRBJ2-3; TRBD2 aligns across 9 bases. With 6 bases clipped from V and 6 bases from J, the junction kept 10 bases outside the gene matches. The germline V gene has CDR1 SGHVS and CDR2 FQNEAQ. CDR3 length equals 15 residues. CDR3: CASRLWYSGGDTQYF. The CDR3 nucleotides read TGTGCCAGCAGATTGTGGTATAGCGGGGGTGATACGCAGTATTTT. Together with reference TRBV7-8 and TRBJ2-3, the CDR3 gives the full variable domain: GAGVSQSPRYKVAKRGQDVALRCDPISGHVSLFWYQQALGQGPEFLTYFQNEAQLDKSGLPSDRFFAERPEGSVSTLKIQRTQQEDSAVYLCASRLWYSGGDTQYFGPGTRLTVL.

This sequence joins TRBV9 and TRBJ1-1; D unresolved. CDR3 size: 13 residues. The V gene lost 5 bases and the J gene lost 1 base, with 9 bases spanning the gap. Germline lookup yields CDR1 SGDLS and CDR2 YYNGEE. The CDR3: CASSSAANTEAFF. The CDR3 region has the DNA TGTGCCAGCAGTTCCGCGGCGAACACTGAAGCTTTCTTT.

This chain uses TRBV21-1 with TRBJ1-2; the table's D call TRBD1 went unverified against the DNA. TRBV21-1 is a known pseudogene. The CDR3 runs to 14 residues. CDR3 protein: CASSKPRDSYGYTF. The CDR3 region has the DNA TGTGCCAGCAGCAAACCCCGGGACAGCTATGGCTACACCTTC.

The chain combines TRBV24-1 with TRBJ2-1, with 12 bases that match TRBD2. There are 20 residues in the CDR3. The trim removed 7 bases at V and 6 bases at J, leaving 21 bases unmatched. The germline V gene encodes CDR1 KGHDR and CDR2 SFDVKD. CDR3 protein: CATRPPNLQLTSGGPNEQFF. In DNA, the CDR3 is TGTGCCACCAGGCCCCCGAATTTACAATTGACTAGCGGGGGCCCCAATGAGCAGTTCTTC.

The rearrangement links TRBV5-1 to TRBJ2-5; 9 nucleotides agree with TRBD1. CDR3 length: 14 residues. CDR1 SGHRS and CDR2 YFSETQ come from the germline V gene. J was trimmed by 7 bases and V by 5 bases; bases with no gene match: 9. CDR3: CASRLGTGRVTQYF. CDR3 sequence (DNA): TGCGCCAGCAGACTCGGGACAGGGCGGGTGACCCAGTACTTC. Full variable domain (rest looked up from reference TRBV5-1 and TRBJ2-5): KAGVTQTPRYLIKTRGQQVTLSCSPISGHRSVSWYQQTPGQGLQFLFEYFSETQRNKGNFPGRFSGRQFSNSRSEMNVSTLELGDSALYLCASRLGTGRVTQYFGPGTRLLVL.

The rearrangement joins TRBV6-6 to TRBJ2-7; D may match TRBD1 or TRBD2 (5 bases each). Between the trimmed V and J ends, which lost 0 bases and 7 bases, there was a span of 13 bases. Germline CDR1 reads MNHNY; CDR2 reads SVGAGI (reference sequence). This CDR3 is 14 amino acids long. As DNA, the CDR3 is TGTGCCAGCAGTTACTCGGGACGCAATCAGGAGCAGTACTTC. Its protein is CASSYSGRNQEQYF.

With respect to this clone: The same CDR3 arises from other DNA sequences in this sample as well. V usage is TRBV6-5 and J usage is TRBJ1-1; D unclear. The CDR3 sequence is 12 residues long. V shed 3 bases and J shed 5 bases, with 7 bases lying between them. Germline-derived CDR1 and CDR2 are MNHEY and SVGAGI. DNA for the CDR3: TGTGCCAGCAGTTATCTGGGTACTGAAGCTTTCTTT. It specifies CASSYLGTEAFF.

The chain employs TRBV27 and TRBJ2-3, with 8 bases lining up with TRBD2. CDR1 is MNHEY and CDR2 is SMNVEV in the germline V gene (reference sequence). This CDR3 comprises 15 residues. Unmatched junction bases numbered 9, after V lost 6 bases and J lost 4 bases. The CDR3 coding sequence is TGTGCCAGCAGAACTAGCGGAGCGGGTGCAGATACGCAGTATTTT. Its protein is CASRTSGAGADTQYF.

This chain joins TRBV11-3 and TRBJ2-3, with 9 bases identical to TRBD1. The V gene end was trimmed by 5 bases and the J gene end by 4 bases; junction bases not matched to a gene: 7. The CDR3 extends over 15 amino acids. From germline, CDR1 is SGHNT and CDR2 YENEEA. As DNA, the CDR3 is TGTGCCAGCAGCGCAGGGACAGGGTTTTCAGATACGCAGTATTTT. Translating gives CASSAGTGFSDTQYF. Combining the CDR3 with reference TRBV11-3 and TRBJ2-3 gives the whole variable domain EAGVVQSPRYKIIEKKQPVAFWCNPISGHNTLYWYLQNLGQGPELLIRYENEEAVDDSQLPKDRFSAERLKGVDSTLKIQPAELGDSAVYLCASSAGTGFSDTQYFGPGTRLTVL.

The chain combines TRBV5-6 with TRBJ1-1; D is possibly TRBD1 (5 bases). This CDR3 contains 16 residues. CDR1 is SGHDT and CDR2 is YYEEEE in the germline V gene. V was shortened by 3 bases and J by 6 bases, with 21 bases between the two germline ends. CDR3 nucleotides: TGTGCCAGCAGCTCCTCCCCCTGGCAGGGAGAGGCTGAAGCTTTCTTT. As protein: CASSSSPWQGEAEAFF.

The chain recombines TRBV5-1 with TRBJ1-1; no definite D call. V was trimmed by 1 base and J by 0 bases, leaving 7 bases between them. Germline values: CDR1 SGHRS, CDR2 YFSETQ. The CDR3 covers 14 residues. This CDR3 is CASSLMGLNTEAFF. The CDR3 DNA is TGCGCCAGCAGCTTGATGGGCTTGAACACTGAAGCTTTCTTT.

The CDR3 bases are TGCAGCGTTTCCGGACCGGGTCGGGCGATGTCCGGGGAGCTGTTTTTT. Translation gives CSVSGPGRAMSGELFF. This chain connects TRBV29-1 to TRBJ2-2; D not resolved. This CDR3 spans 16 amino acids. Trimming shortened V by 5 bases and J by 6 bases, and 22 bases separated the two germline ends. CDR1 and CDR2 from the germline V gene are SQVTM and ANQGSEA.

The V call is TRBV5-6, the J call TRBJ1-2, with D hard to call. Germline assignment: CDR1 SGHDT and CDR2 YYEEEE. This CDR3 contains 15 residues. Trimming took 0 bases from V and 1 from J, leaving 10 bases between them. CDR3 coding DNA: TGTGCCAGCAGCTTGGCGGCAGACCTTAACTATGGCTACACCTTC. Its translation: CASSLAADLNYGYTF.

This clone was recorded once. This chain joins TRBV24-1 and TRBJ2-3; 9 nucleotides line up with TRBD1. The trim removed 3 bases at V and 8 bases at J, leaving 8 bases unmatched. This CDR3 spans 15 amino acids. Germline loops: CDR1 KGHDR, CDR2 SFDVKD. In DNA, the CDR3 is TGTGCCACCAGTGATCAGACAGGGGGAAAGGGTACGCAGTATTTT. It yields the protein CATSDQTGGKGTQYF.

J is TRBJ1-1 and V is TRBV11-2; unclear D gene. The CDR3 spans 14 residues. V lost 5 bases, J lost 4 bases, and 14 bases lay in between. The germline CDR1 and CDR2 sequences are SGHAT and FQNNGV. The CDR3 loop is CASSLGPRGTEAFF. For the CDR3, the DNA is TGTGCCAGCAGCCTTGGACCGCGAGGCACTGAAGCTTTCTTT.

The chain combines TRBV6-6 with TRBJ2-7, with D unresolved. This CDR3 has 12 residues. Trimming shortened V by 4 bases and J by 3 bases, and 7 bases separated the two germline ends. CDR1 is MNHNY and CDR2 is SVGAGI in the germline V gene (reference sequence). The CDR3 DNA reads TGTGCCAGCAGTTCCTCTAGCTACGAGCAGTACTTC. This sequence encodes CASSSSSYEQYF.

This clone was seen once. V is TRBV10-2 and J is TRBJ2-1; 13 bases line up with TRBD2. Trimming removed 6 bases from V and 2 bases from J; junction bases left unmatched: 22. Germline CDR1 reads WSHSY; CDR2 reads SAAADI. The CDR3 is 22 residues long. This CDR3 is CASRGGQGFGLAGEQTYNEQFF. In DNA form, the CDR3 reads TGCGCCAGCAGGGGAGGACAGGGGTTCGGACTAGCGGGAGAGCAGACCTACAATGAGCAGTTCTTC.

This chain joins TRBV30 and TRBJ1-4; TRBD1 aligns across 8 bases. Unmatched junction bases numbered 10, after V lost 3 bases and J lost 7 bases. The CDR3 has 15 residues. Germline-derived CDR1 and CDR2 are GTSNPN and SVGIG (reference sequence). The DNA of the CDR3 is TGTGCCTGGAGCCACCCAGGGGGCACGGTTGAAAAACTGTTTTTT. It yields the protein CAWSHPGGTVEKLFF.

With regard to this clone: Other DNA sequences in the sample encode the same CDR3. The CDR3 region is CSVEVGRNQPQHF. CDR3 in DNA: TGCAGCGTTGAAGTGGGGCGCAATCAGCCCCAGCATTTT. The V and J genes are TRBV29-1 and TRBJ1-5; TRBD1 is a possible D gene (5 bases). From germline, CDR1 is SQVTM and CDR2 ANQGSEA. The CDR3 runs to 13 residues. Trimming took off 1 base at V and 2 bases at J, with 6 bases between the two ends. Full variable domain (remainder filled in from reference TRBV29-1 and TRBJ1-5): SAVISQKPSRDICQRGTSLTIQCQVDSQVTMMFWYRQQPGQSLTLIATANQGSEATYESGFVIDKFPISRPNLTFSTLTVSNMSPEDSSIYLCSVEVGRNQPQHFGDGTRLSIL.

The chain employs TRBV19 and TRBJ2-1; D not resolved. This CDR3 contains 11 residues. Deletions cut 1 base from V and 6 bases from J, with 1 base between. CDR1 is LNHDA and CDR2 is SQIVND in the germline V gene (reference sequence). Here the CDR3 reads CASSIVNEQFF. The CDR3 bases are TGTGCCAGTAGTATAGTCAATGAGCAGTTCTTC.

The CDR3 DNA reads as TGCGCCAGCAGCGGCGGGAGGGTAGTCGAGACCCAGTACTTC. This encodes CASSGGRVVETQYF. The V call is TRBV10-2, the J call TRBJ2-5, with TRBD2 identical over 9 bases. The CDR3 loop spans 14 amino acids. J lost 5 bases, V lost 6 bases, and 7 bases had no gene match. CDR1 and CDR2 from the germline V gene are WSHSY and SAAADI.